The 5 T cell receptor beta chains below were found in one sample sequenced in a study of blood T cell repertoires in COVID-19. TCRdb keeps only in-frame clones here, not all; method: immunoSEQ multiplex PCR. The sample carries just over 650,000 clones, 75% to 90% recorded once. Sequencing input: peripheral blood. Source of these receptors: a woman younger than 30 with acute or convalescent COVID-19.

The J gene is TRBJ2-2, the V gene TRBV2, with 11 bases lining up with TRBD2. Germline V gene data show CDR1 as SNHLY and CDR2 as FYNNEI. The V and J ends lost 5 bases and 4 bases, in that order; junction bases with no gene match: 9. The CDR3 contains 17 residues. Here the CDR3 reads CASSPRLAGGPTGELFF. The CDR3 bases are TGTGCCAGCAGTCCACGATTAGCGGGGGGGCCCACCGGGGAGCTGTTTTTT.

CDR3 in amino acids: CSVEGTALNTEAFF. For the CDR3, the DNA is TGCAGCGTTGAAGGTACAGCCTTGAACACTGAAGCTTTCTTT. The genes are TRBV29-1 and TRBJ1-1; D is uncertain. The germline CDR1 and CDR2 sequences are SQVTM and ANQGSEA. Trimming shortened V by 1 base and J by 0 bases, and 9 bases separated the two germline ends. The CDR3 loop spans 14 amino acids. Filled out from reference TRBV29-1 and TRBJ1-1, the complete variable domain reads SAVISQKPSRDICQRGTSLTIQCQVDSQVTMMFWYRQQPGQSLTLIATANQGSEATYESGFVIDKFPISRPNLTFSTLTVSNMSPEDSSIYLCSVEGTALNTEAFFGQGTRLTVV.

V and J are TRBV27 and TRBJ1-4, with D maybe TRBD1 (5 bases). There are 15 residues in the CDR3. The germline CDR1 and CDR2 sequences are MNHEY and SMNVEV (reference sequence). The V and J ends lost 4 bases and 6 bases respectively, with 15 bases between them. The CDR3 region has the DNA TGTGCCAGCAGTTCCCGGGGGGGGTCGGATGAAAAACTGTTTTTT. Translated: CASSSRGGSDEKLFF. Looking up the rest from reference TRBV27 and TRBJ1-4 gives the full variable domain: EAQVTQNPRYLITVTGKKLTVTCSQNMNHEYMSWYRQDPGLGLRQIYYSMNVEVTDKGDVPEGYKVSRKEKRNFPLILESPSPNQTSLYFCASSSRGGSDEKLFFGSGTQLSVL.

This clone was found once. The CDR3 loop reads CASSSILQGGTEAFF. For the CDR3, the DNA is TGCGCCAGCAGCAGTATACTTCAGGGAGGCACTGAAGCTTTCTTT. V is TRBV5-1 and J is TRBJ1-1, with a weak D call TRBD1 (5 bases). Between the trimmed V and J ends, which lost 4 bases and 4 bases, there was a span of 17 bases. There are 15 residues in the CDR3. Germline CDR1 SGHRS, CDR2 YFSETQ.

This clone was seen just once. V gene TRBV4-3 combines with J gene TRBJ1-2; the match to TRBD1 covers 8 bases. Germline V CDR1 and CDR2: LGHNA, YSLEER. V dropped 4 bases and J dropped 10; count of bases not matched to a gene: 5. This CDR3 contains 12 residues. The CDR3 nucleotides are TGCGCCAGCAGCCGGACAGGGAAGGACTACACCTTC. Translated: CASSRTGKDYTF.